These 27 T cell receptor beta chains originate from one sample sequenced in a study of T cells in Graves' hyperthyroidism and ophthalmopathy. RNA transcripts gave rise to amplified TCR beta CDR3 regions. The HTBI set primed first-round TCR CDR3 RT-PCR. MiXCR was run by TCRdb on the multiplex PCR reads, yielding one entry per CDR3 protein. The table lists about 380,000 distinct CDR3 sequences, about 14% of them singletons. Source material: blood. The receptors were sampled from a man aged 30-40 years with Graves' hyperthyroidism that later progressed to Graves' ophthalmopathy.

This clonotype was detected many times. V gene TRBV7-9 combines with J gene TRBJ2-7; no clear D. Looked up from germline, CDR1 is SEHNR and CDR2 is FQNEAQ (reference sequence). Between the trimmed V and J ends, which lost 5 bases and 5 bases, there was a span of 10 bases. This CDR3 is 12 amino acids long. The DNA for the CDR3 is TGTGCCAGCAGCCAAACAGTGGACGAGCAGTACTTC. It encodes CASSQTVDEQYF.

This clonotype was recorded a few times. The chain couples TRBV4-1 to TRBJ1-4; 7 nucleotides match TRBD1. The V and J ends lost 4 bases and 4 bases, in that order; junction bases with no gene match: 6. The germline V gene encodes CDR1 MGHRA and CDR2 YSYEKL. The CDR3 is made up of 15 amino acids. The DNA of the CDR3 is TGCGCCAGCAGCCGTTACGGGACAGTTAATGAAAAACTGTTTTTT. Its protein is CASSRYGTVNEKLFF.

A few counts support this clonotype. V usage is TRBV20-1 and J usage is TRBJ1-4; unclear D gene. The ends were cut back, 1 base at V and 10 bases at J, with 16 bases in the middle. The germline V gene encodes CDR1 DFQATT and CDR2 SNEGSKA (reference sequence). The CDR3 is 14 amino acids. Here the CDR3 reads CSARVGSLVGKLFF. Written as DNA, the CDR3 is TGCAGTGCTAGAGTCGGCAGCCTGGTGGGAAAACTGTTTTTT.

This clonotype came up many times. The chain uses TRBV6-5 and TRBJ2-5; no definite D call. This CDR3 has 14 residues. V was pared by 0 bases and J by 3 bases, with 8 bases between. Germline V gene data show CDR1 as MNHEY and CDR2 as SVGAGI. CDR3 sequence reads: CASSYSGSEETQYF. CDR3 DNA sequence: TGTGCCAGCAGTTACTCGGGCAGTGAAGAGACCCAGTACTTC.

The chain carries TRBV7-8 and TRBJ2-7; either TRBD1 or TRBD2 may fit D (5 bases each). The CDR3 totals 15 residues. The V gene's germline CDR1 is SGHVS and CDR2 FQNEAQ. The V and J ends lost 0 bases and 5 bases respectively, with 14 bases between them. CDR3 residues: CASSLAGDPRDEQYF. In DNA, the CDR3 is TGTGCCAGCAGCTTAGCGGGGGATCCCAGGGACGAGCAGTACTTC. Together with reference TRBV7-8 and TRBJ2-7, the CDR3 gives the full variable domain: GAGVSQSPRYKVAKRGQDVALRCDPISGHVSLFWYQQALGQGPEFLTYFQNEAQLDKSGLPSDRFFAERPEGSVSTLKIQRTQQEDSAVYLCASSLAGDPRDEQYFGPGTRLTVT.

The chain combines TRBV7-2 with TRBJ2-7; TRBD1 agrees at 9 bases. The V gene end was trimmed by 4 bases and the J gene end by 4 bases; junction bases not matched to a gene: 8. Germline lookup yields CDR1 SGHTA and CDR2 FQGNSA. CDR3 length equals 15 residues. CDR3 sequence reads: CASSSGTGRRYEQYF. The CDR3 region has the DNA TGTGCCAGCAGCTCCGGGACAGGGAGGCGATACGAGCAGTACTTC.

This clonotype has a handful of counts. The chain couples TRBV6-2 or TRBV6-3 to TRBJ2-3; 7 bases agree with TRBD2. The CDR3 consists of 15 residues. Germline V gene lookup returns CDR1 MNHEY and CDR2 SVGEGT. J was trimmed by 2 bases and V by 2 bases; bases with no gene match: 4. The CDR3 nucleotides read TGTGCCAGCAGTTACCTAGCGGTTACCACAGATACGCAGTATTTT. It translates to CASSYLAVTTDTQYF.

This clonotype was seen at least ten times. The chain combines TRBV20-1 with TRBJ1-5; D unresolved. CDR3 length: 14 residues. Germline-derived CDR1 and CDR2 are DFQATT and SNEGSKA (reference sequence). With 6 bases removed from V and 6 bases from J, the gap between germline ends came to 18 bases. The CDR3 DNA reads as TGCAGTGCCGCCTCGGGAAATAGCGGTCAGCCCCAGCATTTT. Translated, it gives CSAASGNSGQPQHF.

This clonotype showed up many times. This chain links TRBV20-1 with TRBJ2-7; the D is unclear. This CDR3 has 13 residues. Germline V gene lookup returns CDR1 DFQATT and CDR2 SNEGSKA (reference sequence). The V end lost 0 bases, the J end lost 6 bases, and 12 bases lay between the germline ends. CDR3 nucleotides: TGCAGTGCTAGAGATCTCTGGTGGGGCGAGCAGTACTTC. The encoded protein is CSARDLWWGEQYF.

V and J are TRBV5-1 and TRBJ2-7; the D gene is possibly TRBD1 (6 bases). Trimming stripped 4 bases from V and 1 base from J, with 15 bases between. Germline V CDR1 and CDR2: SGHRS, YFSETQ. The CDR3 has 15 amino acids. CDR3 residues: CASSEDRQGSYEQYF. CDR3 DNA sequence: TGCGCCAGCAGCGAAGACAGGCAGGGATCCTACGAGCAGTACTTC.

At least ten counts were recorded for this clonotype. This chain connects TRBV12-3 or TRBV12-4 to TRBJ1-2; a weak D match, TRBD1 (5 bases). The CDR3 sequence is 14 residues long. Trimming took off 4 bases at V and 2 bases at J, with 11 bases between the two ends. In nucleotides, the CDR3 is TGTGCCAGCAGTTCCCCACAGGCAAACTATGGCTACACCTTC. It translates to CASSSPQANYGYTF.

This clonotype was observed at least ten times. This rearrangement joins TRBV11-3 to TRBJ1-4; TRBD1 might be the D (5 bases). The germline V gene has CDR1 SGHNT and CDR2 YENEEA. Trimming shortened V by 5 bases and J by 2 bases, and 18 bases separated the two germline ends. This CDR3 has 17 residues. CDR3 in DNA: TGTGCCAGCAGCCCTATACCTTACGGGGCCACTAATGAAAAACTGTTTTTT. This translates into CASSPIPYGATNEKLFF.

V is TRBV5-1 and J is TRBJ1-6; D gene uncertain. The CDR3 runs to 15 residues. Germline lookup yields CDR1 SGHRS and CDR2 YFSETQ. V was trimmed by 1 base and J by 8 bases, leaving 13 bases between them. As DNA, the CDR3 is TGCGCCAGCAGCTTGAACGAGGGAACCTATTCACCCCTCCACTTT. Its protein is CASSLNEGTYSPLHF.

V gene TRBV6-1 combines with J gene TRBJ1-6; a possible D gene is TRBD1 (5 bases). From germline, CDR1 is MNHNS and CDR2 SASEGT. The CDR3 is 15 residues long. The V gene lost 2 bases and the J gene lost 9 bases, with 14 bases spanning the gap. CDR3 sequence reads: CASSENSGRISPLHF. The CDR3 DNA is TGTGCCAGCAGTGAAAACTCAGGGAGAATTTCACCCCTCCACTTT.

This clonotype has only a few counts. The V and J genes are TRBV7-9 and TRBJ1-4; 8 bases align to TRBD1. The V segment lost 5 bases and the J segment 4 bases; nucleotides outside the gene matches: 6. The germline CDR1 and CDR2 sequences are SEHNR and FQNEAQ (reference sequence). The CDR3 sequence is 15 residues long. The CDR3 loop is CASSIQQGVNEKLFF. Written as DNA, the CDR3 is TGTGCCAGCAGCATCCAACAGGGGGTTAATGAAAAACTGTTTTTT.

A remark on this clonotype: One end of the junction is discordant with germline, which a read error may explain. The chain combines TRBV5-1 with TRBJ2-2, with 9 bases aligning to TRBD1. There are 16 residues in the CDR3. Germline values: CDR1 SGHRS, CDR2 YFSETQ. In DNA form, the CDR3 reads TGCGCCAGCAGCTTACGGACAGGGGCGAACGCCGGGGAGCTGTTTTTT. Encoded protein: CASSLRTGANAGELFF.

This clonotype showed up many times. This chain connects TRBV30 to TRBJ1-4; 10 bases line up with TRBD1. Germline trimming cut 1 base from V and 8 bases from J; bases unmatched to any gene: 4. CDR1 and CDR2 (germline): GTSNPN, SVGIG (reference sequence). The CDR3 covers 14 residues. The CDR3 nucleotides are TGTGCCTGGAGTGCGACAGGGGGCCGGGAAAAACTGTTTTTT. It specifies CAWSATGGREKLFF.

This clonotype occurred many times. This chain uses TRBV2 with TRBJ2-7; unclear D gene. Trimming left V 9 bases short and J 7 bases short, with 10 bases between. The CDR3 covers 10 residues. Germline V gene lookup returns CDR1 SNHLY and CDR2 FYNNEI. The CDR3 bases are TGTGCCAGTTCCACCGGGGAGCAGTACTTC. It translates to CASSTGEQYF.

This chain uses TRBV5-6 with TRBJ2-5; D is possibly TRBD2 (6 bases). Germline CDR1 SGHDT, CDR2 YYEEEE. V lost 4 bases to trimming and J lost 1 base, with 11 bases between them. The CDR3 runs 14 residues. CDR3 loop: CASSRREIQETQYF. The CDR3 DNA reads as TGTGCCAGCAGCCGCCGGGAGATCCAAGAGACCCAGTACTTC.

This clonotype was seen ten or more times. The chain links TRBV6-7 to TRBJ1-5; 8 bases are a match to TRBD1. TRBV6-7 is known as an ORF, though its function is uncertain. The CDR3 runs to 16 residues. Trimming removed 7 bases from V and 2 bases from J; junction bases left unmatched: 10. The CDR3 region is CASMKGQDRGNQPQHF. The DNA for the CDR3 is TGTGCCAGCATGAAGGGACAGGATCGGGGCAATCAGCCCCAGCATTTT.

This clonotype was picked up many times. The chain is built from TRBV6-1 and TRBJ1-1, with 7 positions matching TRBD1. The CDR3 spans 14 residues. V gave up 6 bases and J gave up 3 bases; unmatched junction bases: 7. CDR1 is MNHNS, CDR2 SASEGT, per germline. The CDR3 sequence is CASRVDRLYTEAFF. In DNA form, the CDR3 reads TGTGCCAGCAGGGTGGACAGGCTCTACACTGAAGCTTTCTTT.

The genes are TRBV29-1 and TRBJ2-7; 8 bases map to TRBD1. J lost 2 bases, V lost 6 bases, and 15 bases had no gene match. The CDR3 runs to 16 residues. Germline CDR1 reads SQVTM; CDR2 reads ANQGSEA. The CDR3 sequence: CSVGPGQGYKPYEQYF. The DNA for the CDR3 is TGCAGCGTCGGCCCAGGACAGGGCTACAAGCCCTACGAGCAGTACTTC.

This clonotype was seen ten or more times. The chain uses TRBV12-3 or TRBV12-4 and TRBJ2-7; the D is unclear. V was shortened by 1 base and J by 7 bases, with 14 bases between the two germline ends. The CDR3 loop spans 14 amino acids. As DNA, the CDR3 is TGTGCCAGCAGTTTAGGGCAGGTATTGTCGGAGCAGTACTTC. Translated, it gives CASSLGQVLSEQYF.

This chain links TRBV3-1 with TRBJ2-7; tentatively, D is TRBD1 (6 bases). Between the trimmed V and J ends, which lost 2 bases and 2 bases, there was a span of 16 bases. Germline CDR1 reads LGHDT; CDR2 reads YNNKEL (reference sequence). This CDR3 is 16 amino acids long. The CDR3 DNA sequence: TGTGCCAGCAGCCAAAAGGGCAGGGGACGAACCTACGAGCAGTACTTC. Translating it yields CASSQKGRGRTYEQYF.

The CDR3 nucleotides are TGTGCCAGCAGCCAACGACAGGGGAACAATTCACCCCTCCACTTT. Protein sequence: CASSQRQGNNSPLHF. The chain is built from TRBV4-2 and TRBJ1-6; 8 positions agree with TRBD1. Germline-derived CDR1 and CDR2 are LGHNA and YNFKEQ. The V and J ends lost 2 bases and 7 bases, in that order; junction bases with no gene match: 4. There are 15 residues in the CDR3.

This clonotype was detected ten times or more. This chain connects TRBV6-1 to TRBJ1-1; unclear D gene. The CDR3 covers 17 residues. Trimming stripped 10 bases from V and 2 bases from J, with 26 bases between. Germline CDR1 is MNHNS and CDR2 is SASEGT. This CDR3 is CATEWGGPLEANTEAFF. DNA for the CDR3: TGTGCCACCGAATGGGGTGGGCCTCTTGAGGCTAACACTGAAGCTTTCTTT.

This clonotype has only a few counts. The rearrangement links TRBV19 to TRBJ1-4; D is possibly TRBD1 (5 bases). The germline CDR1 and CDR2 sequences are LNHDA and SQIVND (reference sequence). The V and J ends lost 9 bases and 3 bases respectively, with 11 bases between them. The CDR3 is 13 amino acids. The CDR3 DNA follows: TGTGCCAGCACCGACAGACCTAATGAAAAACTGTTTTTT. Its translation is CASTDRPNEKLFF. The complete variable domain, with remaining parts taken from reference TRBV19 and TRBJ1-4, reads DGGITQSPKYLFRKEGQNVTLSCEQNLNHDAMYWYRQDPGQGLRLIYYSQIVNDFQKGDIAEGYSVSREKKESFPLTVTSAQKNPTAFYLCASTDRPNEKLFFGSGTQLSVL.